This T cell receptor beta chain was sequenced for a study of shared clonotypes between healthy human individuals. Overall study: CD4 naive cells filled three plates per donor, CD4 memory three, CD8 naive two and CD8 memory one. General observations from the study: How much donors shared clonotypes was expected to be affected by sequencing depth.

Notes on this clone: The target antigen is unknown.

The material for each subset, its genomic DNA, was split evenly across several immunoSEQ plates. Only in-frame clones appear in the TCRdb table, and some are missing; sequencing was by immunoSEQ multiplex PCR. Of some 550,000 clones listed, about 96% are singletons. The sample consisted of naive CD4+ T cells sorted from blood. Sample subset: CD45RA+ positively selected. The source is a woman aged 30 to 39 in good health.

The CDR3 region is CASSPTATGGRYEQYF. The CDR3 DNA reads as TGTGCCAGCAGCCCCACAGCGACGGGCGGTCGTTACGAGCAGTACTTC. The rearrangement joins TRBV7-8 to TRBJ2-7, with D unclear. The length of the CDR3 is 16 residues. The ends were cut back, 5 bases at V and 4 bases at J, with 21 bases in the middle. CDR1 is SGHVS and CDR2 is FQNEAQ in the germline V gene.